One sample yielded the 29 T cell receptor beta chains listed below, sequenced in a study of T-cell reconstitution after alpha-beta-depleted transplantation in children. A TCRbeta library incorporating unique molecular identifiers was prepared. TCRdb independently ran MiXCR on the PCR reads; one entry per CDR3 protein. The sample holds around 200,000 distinct CDR3 sequences; about 6.8% are singletons and the top ten take about 2.9%. The sample here was PBMCs from the stem cell graft donor, taken from the stem cell graft. These receptors all come from a human donor who donated a stem cell graft to a child with Wiskott-Aldrich syndrome.

This clonotype appeared many times. The chain links TRBV4-2 to TRBJ2-1, with TRBD2 matching 7 bases. V trimming: 6 bases; J trimming: 6 bases; junction bases outside the gene matches: 11. CDR3 size: 15 residues. From germline, CDR1 is LGHNA and CDR2 YNFKEQ. CDR3: CASRPSGTGGNEQFF. The DNA for the CDR3 is TGTGCCAGCAGGCCAAGCGGGACGGGGGGCAATGAGCAGTTCTTC.

This clonotype was observed at least ten times. The CDR3 protein is CSARDLSGAYNSPLHF. The CDR3 DNA is TGCAGTGCTAGAGATCTTTCCGGGGCTTATAATTCACCCCTCCACTTT. The V call is TRBV20-1, the J call TRBJ1-6; possible D gene TRBD1, 5 bases. V dropped 0 bases and J dropped 4 bases, with 13 bases sitting between them. This CDR3 is 16 amino acids long. CDR1 and CDR2 (germline): DFQATT, SNEGSKA (reference sequence).

This clonotype came up many times. This chain connects TRBV4-3 to TRBJ2-2; TRBD2 is a possible D gene (6 bases). Germline lookup yields CDR1 LGHNA and CDR2 YSLEER. The length of the CDR3 is 16 residues. The V and J ends lost 0 bases and 5 bases respectively, with 13 bases between them. CDR3 bases: TGCGCCAGCAGCCAAGATAATCCTAGCGTTACCGGGGAGCTGTTTTTT. Translation: CASSQDNPSVTGELFF.

This clonotype was recorded at least ten times. The gene calls are TRBV12-3 or TRBV12-4 and TRBJ1-2; 7 bases map to TRBD1. The CDR3 sequence is 13 residues long. After removal of 3 bases from V and 5 bases from J, the junction contained 3 bases not matched to a gene. The CDR3 region has the DNA TGTGCCAGCAGTTTGGGACAGCTTTATGGCTACACCTTC. This translates into CASSLGQLYGYTF.

This clonotype was found many times. The chain uses TRBV12-3 or TRBV12-4 and TRBJ1-1; D unresolved. The length of the CDR3 is 14 residues. The V end lost 2 bases, the J end lost 4 bases, and 11 bases lay between the germline ends. CDR3 bases: TGTGCCAGCAGTTTAAGAGGGATCCTCACTGAAGCTTTCTTT. It encodes CASSLRGILTEAFF.

This clonotype was counted many times. V usage is TRBV20-1 and J usage is TRBJ1-2; 8 bases match TRBD1. This CDR3 spans 15 amino acids. The ends lost 0 bases at V and 5 bases at J; junction bases unmatched: 8. Germline V CDR1 and CDR2: DFQATT, SNEGSKA (reference sequence). The CDR3 region has the DNA TGCAGTGCTAGAGACGGACAGGGTTTTTTATATGGCTACACCTTC. Translation gives CSARDGQGFLYGYTF.

V and J are TRBV7-6 and TRBJ2-7; D unclear. The CDR3 is 12 amino acids. Trimming took 1 base from V and 2 from J, leaving 3 bases between them. The germline V gene encodes CDR1 SGHVS and CDR2 FNYEAQ. The CDR3 DNA reads as TGTGCCAGCAGCTTAGAACCCTACGAGCAGTACTTC. It codes for CASSLEPYEQYF.

This clonotype has at least ten counts. The rearrangement joins TRBV12-3 or TRBV12-4 to TRBJ1-1, with 9 bases fitting TRBD1. The trim removed 7 bases at V and 7 bases at J, leaving 10 bases unmatched. The CDR3 is 14 amino acids. The CDR3 protein is CASTPDRGRNEAFF. The DNA of the CDR3 is TGTGCCAGCACCCCGGACAGGGGAAGGAATGAAGCTTTCTTT.

The chain employs TRBV2 and TRBJ2-1, with TRBD2 matching 10 bases. J lost 0 bases, V lost 6 bases, and 8 bases had no gene match. In germline, CDR1 is SNHLY, CDR2 FYNNEI. The CDR3 runs to 17 residues. The CDR3 nucleotides read TGTGCCAGCAGGAGAAGGACTAGCGGACCCTCCTACAATGAGCAGTTCTTC. Protein product: CASRRRTSGPSYNEQFF.

Many counts were recorded for this clonotype. The chain carries TRBV2 and TRBJ2-1; 10 nucleotides agree with TRBD2. The CDR3 loop spans 13 amino acids. V lost 4 bases to trimming and J lost 8 bases; unmatched junction nucleotides: 2. From germline, CDR1 is SNHLY and CDR2 FYNNEI. The CDR3 is CASSGLAGDEQFF. In DNA, the CDR3 is TGTGCCAGCAGTGGGCTAGCGGGGGATGAGCAGTTCTTC.

This clonotype has ten or more counts. In DNA form, the CDR3 reads TGCGCCAGCAGCCCGGGACCCGAATGGGAAAATTCACCCCTCCACTTT. Its protein product is CASSPGPEWENSPLHF. V usage is TRBV5-1 and J usage is TRBJ1-6; perhaps TRBD1 as D (5 bases). V dropped 4 bases and J dropped 7 bases, with 18 bases sitting between them. CDR3 length: 16 amino acids. The germline V gene has CDR1 SGHRS and CDR2 YFSETQ. Full variable domain (missing parts from reference TRBV5-1 and TRBJ1-6): KAGVTQTPRYLIKTRGQQVTLSCSPISGHRSVSWYQQTPGQGLQFLFEYFSETQRNKGNFPGRFSGRQFSNSRSEMNVSTLELGDSALYLCASSPGPEWENSPLHFGNGTRLTVT.

The table lists this clonotype with many counts. This chain links TRBV2 with TRBJ2-3, with D possibly being TRBD2 (7 bases). This CDR3 region has 14 residues. Trimming left V 7 bases short and J 1 base short, with 12 bases between. Germline CDR1 reads SNHLY; CDR2 reads FYNNEI. The CDR3: CASTGGGGTDTQYF. CDR3 DNA: TGTGCCAGCACCGGAGGGGGGGGCACAGATACGCAGTATTTT.

This clonotype appeared many times. The chain joins TRBV10-3 to TRBJ1-1; 7 nucleotides align to TRBD1. After removal of 2 bases from V and 1 base from J, the junction contained 1 base not matched to a gene. Germline V gene lookup returns CDR1 ENHRY and CDR2 SYGVKD. The CDR3 covers 14 residues. CDR3 sequence (DNA): TGTGCCATCAGTGAGACAGGGGAGAACACTGAAGCTTTCTTT. Protein product: CAISETGENTEAFF.

This clonotype was observed many times. The rearrangement uses TRBV27 and TRBJ1-1; perhaps TRBD1 as D (5 bases). This CDR3 has 14 amino acids. Germline V gene data show CDR1 as MNHEY and CDR2 as SMNVEV (reference sequence). The germline V and J ends were trimmed by 3 bases and 2 bases, with 10 bases remaining between them. The CDR3 DNA is TGTGCCAGCAGTTTCGACAGCGCTAACACTGAAGCTTTCTTT. Protein sequence: CASSFDSANTEAFF.

This clonotype was seen many times. The chain joins TRBV5-1 to TRBJ1-1, with TRBD1 as a possible D gene (5 bases). The germline CDR1 and CDR2 sequences are SGHRS and YFSETQ. V gave up 3 bases and J gave up 4 bases, with 16 bases separating them. This CDR3 is 15 amino acids long. CDR3 sequence (DNA): TGCGCCAGCAGCTGGGGGACGGCTAAGGCCACTGAAGCTTTCTTT. Protein product: CASSWGTAKATEAFF.

This clonotype was counted at least ten times. The gene calls are TRBV7-8 and TRBJ2-5; 8 bases align to TRBD2. CDR1 is SGHVS and CDR2 is FQNEAQ in the germline V gene. With V trimmed by 2 bases and J by 5 bases, 10 bases remained unmatched. This CDR3 has 16 residues. CDR3 amino acids: CASSLKLTGGVETQYF. The DNA of the CDR3 is TGTGCCAGCAGCTTAAAACTTACGGGGGGGGTGGAGACCCAGTACTTC.

This clonotype was detected ten times or more. The chain's CDR3 is CASSVQKTSYNEQFF. CDR3 in DNA: TGTGCCAGCAGTGTACAGAAAACTTCCTACAATGAGCAGTTCTTC. The chain combines TRBV12-3 or TRBV12-4 with TRBJ2-1; D is undetermined. The CDR3 consists of 15 residues. The V gene lost 5 bases and the J gene lost 1 base, with 12 bases spanning the gap.

This clonotype was seen repeatedly, ten times or more. The chain carries TRBV6-5 and TRBJ2-7; 11 bases fit TRBD1. Trimming at V came to 7 bases and at J to 6 bases, leaving 5 bases not matched to a gene. Germline assignment: CDR1 MNHEY and CDR2 SVGAGI. This CDR3 is 13 amino acids long. The CDR3 reads CASNSGTGGEQYF. CDR3 DNA: TGTGCCAGCAATTCCGGGACAGGGGGCGAGCAGTACTTC.

The chain links TRBV7-9 to TRBJ2-1; the D call may be TRBD1 or TRBD2 (5 bases each). Germline V lookup: CDR1 SEHNR, CDR2 FQNEAQ (reference sequence). V was cut by 8 bases and J by 10 bases, with 21 bases left in between. This CDR3 is 14 amino acids long. CDR3 sequence: CASGPGLLCDEQFF. CDR3 nucleotide sequence: TGTGCCAGCGGCCCGGGGCTCCTCTGCGACGAGCAGTTCTTC.

This clonotype appeared many times. The rearrangement joins TRBV18 to TRBJ2-4, with a weak D call TRBD2 (5 bases). CDR1 and CDR2 (germline): KGHSH, LQKENI. V was shortened by 5 bases and J by 0 bases, with 17 bases between the two germline ends. This CDR3 region has 17 residues. In DNA form, the CDR3 reads TGTGCCAGCTCATCAGCCGGGATGACTGGAGCCAAAAACATTCAGTACTTC. Its translation is CASSSAGMTGAKNIQYF.

This clonotype was seen repeatedly, ten times or more. The chain joins TRBV7-9 to TRBJ1-2; no clear D. V dropped 2 bases and J dropped 4 bases, with 14 bases sitting between them. The germline CDR1 and CDR2 sequences are SEHNR and FQNEAQ (reference sequence). The length of the CDR3 is 15 residues. CDR3 amino acids: CASSLSSLTIYGYTF. The CDR3 DNA reads TGTGCCAGCAGCTTATCCAGTCTCACCATCTATGGCTACACCTTC.

Many counts were recorded for this clonotype. The V call is TRBV12-3 or TRBV12-4, the J call TRBJ2-1; D is unclear. With 3 bases removed from V and 4 bases from J, the gap between germline ends came to 7 bases. This CDR3 has 13 residues. The CDR3 DNA reads as TGTGCCAGCAGTTTGGTTCAGTACAATGAGCAGTTCTTC. This encodes CASSLVQYNEQFF.

This clonotype has at least ten counts. The gene calls are TRBV12-3 or TRBV12-4 and TRBJ2-5, with D possibly matching TRBD1 (6 bases). Trimming took 6 bases from V and 1 from J, leaving 15 bases between them. The length of the CDR3 is 15 residues. CDR3 region: CASSPLGQSQETQYF. The CDR3 DNA reads TGTGCCAGCAGCCCCCTCGGACAGAGCCAAGAGACCCAGTACTTC.

This clonotype showed up many times. V and J are TRBV12-3 or TRBV12-4 and TRBJ2-1; 9 bases match TRBD2. CDR3 length: 15 residues. The V gene end was trimmed by 3 bases and the J gene end by 7 bases; junction bases not matched to a gene: 7. CDR3 loop: CASSFLAGRGNEQFF. The CDR3 DNA is TGTGCCAGCAGTTTCCTAGCGGGGAGGGGGAATGAGCAGTTCTTC.

This clonotype was found many times. The V gene is TRBV9, the J gene TRBJ2-1, with D tentatively TRBD1 (7 bases). The CDR3 has 13 amino acids. With 1 base removed from V and 7 bases from J, the gap between germline ends came to 9 bases. The germline V gene encodes CDR1 SGDLS and CDR2 YYNGEE. In nucleotides, the CDR3 is TGTGCCAGCAGCGTACAGGGGGGTAATGAGCAGTTCTTC. Its translation: CASSVQGGNEQFF.

This clonotype was detected ten times or more. This chain links TRBV12-3 or TRBV12-4 with TRBJ2-1; 9 nucleotides align to TRBD2. The CDR3 totals 15 residues. Germline trimming cut 6 bases from V and 4 bases from J; bases unmatched to any gene: 7. The CDR3: CASRGSGGRYNEQFF. CDR3 sequence (DNA): TGTGCCAGCAGGGGTAGCGGGGGACGGTACAATGAGCAGTTCTTC.

Ten or more counts support this clonotype. This chain links TRBV5-1 with TRBJ2-7; D is perhaps TRBD1 (6 bases). V was clipped by 4 bases and J by 4 bases, with 15 bases between them. The CDR3 length is 14 residues. Germline assignment: CDR1 SGHRS and CDR2 YFSETQ. CDR3: CASSPSGESYEQYF. The CDR3 nucleotides are TGCGCCAGCAGCCCCTCAGGGGAAAGTTACGAGCAGTACTTC.

This clonotype was found many times. The junction departs from the called germline gene at one end, perhaps through a read error. The rearrangement joins TRBV6-5 to TRBJ1-1; D unclear. This CDR3 spans 11 amino acids. In germline, CDR1 is MNHEY, CDR2 SVGAGI. In nucleotides, the CDR3 is TGTACCAGACTCGGGAATGGTAGGGCTTTCTTT. Translating gives CTRLGNGRAFF.

In its sample, this clonotype was seen many times. V gene TRBV29-1 combines with J gene TRBJ1-4, with TRBD1 matching over 8 bases. The V gene's germline CDR1 is SQVTM and CDR2 ANQGSEA. The CDR3 runs 13 residues. J lost 5 bases, V lost 4 bases, and 3 bases had no gene match. The CDR3 sequence is CSVGTGGNEKLFF. The CDR3, as DNA: TGCAGCGTTGGAACAGGGGGGAATGAAAAACTGTTTTTT.